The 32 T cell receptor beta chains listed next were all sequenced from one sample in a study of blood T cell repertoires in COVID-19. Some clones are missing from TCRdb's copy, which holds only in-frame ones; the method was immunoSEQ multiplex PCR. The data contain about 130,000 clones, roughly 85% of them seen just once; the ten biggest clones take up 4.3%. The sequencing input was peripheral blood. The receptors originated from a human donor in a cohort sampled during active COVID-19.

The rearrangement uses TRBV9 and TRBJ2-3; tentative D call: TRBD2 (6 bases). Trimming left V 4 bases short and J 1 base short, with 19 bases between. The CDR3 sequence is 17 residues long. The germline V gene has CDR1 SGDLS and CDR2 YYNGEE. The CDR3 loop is CASSITPGERGTDTQYF. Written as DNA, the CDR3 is TGTGCCAGCAGCATCACCCCTGGGGAGCGGGGCACAGATACGCAGTATTTT.

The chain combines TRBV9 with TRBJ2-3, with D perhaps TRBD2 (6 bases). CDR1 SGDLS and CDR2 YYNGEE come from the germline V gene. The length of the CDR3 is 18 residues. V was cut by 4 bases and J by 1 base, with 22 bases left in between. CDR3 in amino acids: CASSSGLRHSWGTDTQYF. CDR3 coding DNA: TGTGCCAGCAGCTCGGGACTTAGACATTCCTGGGGCACAGATACGCAGTATTTT.

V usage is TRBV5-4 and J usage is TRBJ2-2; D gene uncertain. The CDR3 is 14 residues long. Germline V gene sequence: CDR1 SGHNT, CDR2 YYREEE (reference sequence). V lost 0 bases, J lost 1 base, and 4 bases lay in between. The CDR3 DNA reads TGTGCCAGCAGCTTGGCCGGGAACACCGGGGAGCTGTTTTTT. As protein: CASSLAGNTGELFF.

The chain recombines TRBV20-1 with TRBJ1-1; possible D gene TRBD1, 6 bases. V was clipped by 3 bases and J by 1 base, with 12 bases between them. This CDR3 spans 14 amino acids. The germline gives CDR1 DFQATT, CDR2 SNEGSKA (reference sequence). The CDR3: CSASRAGANTEAFF. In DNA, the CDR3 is TGCAGTGCTAGTCGGGCAGGGGCGAACACTGAAGCTTTCTTT.

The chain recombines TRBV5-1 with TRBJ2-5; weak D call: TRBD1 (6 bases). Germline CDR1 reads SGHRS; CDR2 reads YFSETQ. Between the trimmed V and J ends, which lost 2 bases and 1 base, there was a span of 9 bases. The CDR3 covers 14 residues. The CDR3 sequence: CASSFGQIQETQYF. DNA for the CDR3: TGCGCCAGCAGCTTCGGACAGATCCAAGAGACCCAGTACTTC.

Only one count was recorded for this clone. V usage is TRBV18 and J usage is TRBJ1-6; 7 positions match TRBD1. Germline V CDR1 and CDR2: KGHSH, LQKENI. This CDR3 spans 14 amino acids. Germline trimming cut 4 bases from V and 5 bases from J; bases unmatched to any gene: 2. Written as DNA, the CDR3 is TGTGCCAGCTCACGGGACAGAGATAATTCACCCCTCCACTTT. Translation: CASSRDRDNSPLHF.

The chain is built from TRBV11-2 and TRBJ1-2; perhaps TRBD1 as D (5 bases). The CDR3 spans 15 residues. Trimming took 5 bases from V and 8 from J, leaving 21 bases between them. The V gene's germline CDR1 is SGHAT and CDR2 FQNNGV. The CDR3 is CASSPSGRVIEGYTF. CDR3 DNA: TGTGCCAGCAGCCCCTCCGGCAGGGTAATAGAAGGCTACACCTTC.

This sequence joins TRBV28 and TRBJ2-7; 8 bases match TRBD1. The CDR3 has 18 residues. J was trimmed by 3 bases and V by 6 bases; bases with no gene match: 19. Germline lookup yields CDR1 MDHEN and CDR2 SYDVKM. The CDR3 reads CASSTPTGVRAGGYEQYV. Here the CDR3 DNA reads TGTGCCAGCAGCACCCCGACAGGGGTTCGGGCGGGCGGCTACGAGCAGTACGTC.

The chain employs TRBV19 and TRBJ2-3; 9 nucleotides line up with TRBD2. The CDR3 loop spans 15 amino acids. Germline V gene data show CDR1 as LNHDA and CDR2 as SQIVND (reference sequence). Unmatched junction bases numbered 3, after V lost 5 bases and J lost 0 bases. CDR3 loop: CASSGREGSTDTQYF. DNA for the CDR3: TGTGCCAGTAGTGGGCGGGAGGGAAGCACAGATACGCAGTATTTT.

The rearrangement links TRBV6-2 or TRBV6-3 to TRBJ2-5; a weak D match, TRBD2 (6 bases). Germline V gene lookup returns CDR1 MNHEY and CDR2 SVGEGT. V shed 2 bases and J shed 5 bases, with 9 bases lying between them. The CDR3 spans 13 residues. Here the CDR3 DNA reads TGTGCCAGCAGTTACGGGGGGAGGGAGACCCAGTACTTC. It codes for CASSYGGRETQYF.

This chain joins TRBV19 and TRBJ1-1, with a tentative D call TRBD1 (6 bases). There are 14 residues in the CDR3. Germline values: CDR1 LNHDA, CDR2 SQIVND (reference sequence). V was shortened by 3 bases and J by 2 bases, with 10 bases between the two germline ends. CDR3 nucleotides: TGTGCCAGTAGTATTGGGGGGGCTAACACTGAAGCTTTCTTT. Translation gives CASSIGGANTEAFF. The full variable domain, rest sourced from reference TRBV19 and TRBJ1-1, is DGGITQSPKYLFRKEGQNVTLSCEQNLNHDAMYWYRQDPGQGLRLIYYSQIVNDFQKGDIAEGYSVSREKKESFPLTVTSAQKNPTAFYLCASSIGGANTEAFFGQGTRLTVV.

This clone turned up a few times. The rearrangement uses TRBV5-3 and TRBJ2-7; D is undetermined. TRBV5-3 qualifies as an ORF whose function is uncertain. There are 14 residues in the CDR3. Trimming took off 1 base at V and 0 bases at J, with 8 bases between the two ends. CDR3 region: CARSLSPSSYEQYF. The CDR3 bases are TGTGCCAGAAGCTTGAGTCCGAGCTCCTACGAGCAGTACTTC.

The CDR3 loop is CASSLAGGQSYEQYF. The DNA of the CDR3 is TGTGCCAGCAGTTTAGCAGGAGGACAGAGCTACGAGCAGTACTTC. The chain employs TRBV27 and TRBJ2-7, with D possibly being TRBD1 (6 bases). Germline CDR1 is MNHEY and CDR2 is SMNVEV (reference sequence). V was pared by 2 bases and J by 3 bases, with 14 bases between. CDR3 length: 15 residues.

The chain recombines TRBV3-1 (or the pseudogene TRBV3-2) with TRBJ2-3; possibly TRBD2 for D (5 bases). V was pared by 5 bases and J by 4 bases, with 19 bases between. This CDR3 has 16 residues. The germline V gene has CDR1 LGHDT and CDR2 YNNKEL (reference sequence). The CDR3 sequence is CASSLATPSIPDTQYF. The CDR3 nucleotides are TGTGCCAGCAGCTTAGCCACGCCTAGCATCCCAGATACGCAGTATTTT.

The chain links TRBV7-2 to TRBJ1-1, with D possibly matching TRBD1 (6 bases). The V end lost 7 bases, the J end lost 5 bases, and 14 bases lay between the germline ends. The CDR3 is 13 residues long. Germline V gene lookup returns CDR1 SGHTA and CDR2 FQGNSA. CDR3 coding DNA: TGTGCCAGCAACCCGGTCAGGGGAACTGAAGCTTTCTTT. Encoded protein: CASNPVRGTEAFF.

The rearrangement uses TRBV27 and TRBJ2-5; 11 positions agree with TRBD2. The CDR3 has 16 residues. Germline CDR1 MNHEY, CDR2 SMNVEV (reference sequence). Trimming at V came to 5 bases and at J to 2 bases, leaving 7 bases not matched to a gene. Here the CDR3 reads CASSPVLAGAQETQYF. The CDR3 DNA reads TGTGCCAGCAGTCCCGTACTAGCGGGGGCTCAAGAGACCCAGTACTTC.

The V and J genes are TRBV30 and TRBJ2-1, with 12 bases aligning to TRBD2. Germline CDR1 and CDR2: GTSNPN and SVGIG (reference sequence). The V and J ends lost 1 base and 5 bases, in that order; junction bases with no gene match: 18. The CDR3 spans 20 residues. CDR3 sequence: CAWSARRLAGVRDGNNEQFF. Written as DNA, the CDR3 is TGTGCCTGGAGTGCCCGACGACTAGCGGGAGTCCGGGACGGAAACAATGAGCAGTTCTTC.

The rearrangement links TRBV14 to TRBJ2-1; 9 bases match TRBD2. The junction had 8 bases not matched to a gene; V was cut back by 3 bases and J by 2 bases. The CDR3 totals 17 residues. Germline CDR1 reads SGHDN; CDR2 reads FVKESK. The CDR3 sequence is CASSQMVLAGTYNEQFF. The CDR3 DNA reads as TGTGCCAGCAGCCAGATGGTACTAGCGGGCACCTACAATGAGCAGTTCTTC.

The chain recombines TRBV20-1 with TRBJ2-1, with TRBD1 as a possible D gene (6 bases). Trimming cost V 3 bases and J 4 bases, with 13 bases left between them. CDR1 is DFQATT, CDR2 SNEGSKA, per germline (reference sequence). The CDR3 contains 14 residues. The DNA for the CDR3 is TGCAGTGCTAGTTTGGACAGTAGGTACAATGAGCAGTTCTTC. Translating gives CSASLDSRYNEQFF.

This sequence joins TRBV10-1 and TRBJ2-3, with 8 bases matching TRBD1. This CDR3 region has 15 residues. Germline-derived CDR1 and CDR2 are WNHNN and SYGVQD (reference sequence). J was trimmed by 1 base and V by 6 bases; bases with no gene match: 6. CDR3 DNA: TGCGCCAGCAGCCGGACAGGGTCAGGCACAGATACGCAGTATTTT. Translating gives CASSRTGSGTDTQYF.

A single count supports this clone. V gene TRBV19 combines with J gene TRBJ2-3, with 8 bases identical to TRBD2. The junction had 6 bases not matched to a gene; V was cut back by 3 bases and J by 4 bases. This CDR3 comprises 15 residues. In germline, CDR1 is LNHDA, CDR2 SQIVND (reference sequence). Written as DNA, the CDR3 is TGTGCCAGTAGTATCCGGGAGGGCCTCGCAGATACGCAGTATTTT. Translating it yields CASSIREGLADTQYF.

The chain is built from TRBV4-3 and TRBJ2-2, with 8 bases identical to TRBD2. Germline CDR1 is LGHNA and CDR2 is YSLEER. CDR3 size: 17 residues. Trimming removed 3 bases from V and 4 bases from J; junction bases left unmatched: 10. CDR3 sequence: CASSHHGAGEITGELFF. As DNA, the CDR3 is TGCGCCAGCAGCCACCATGGAGCGGGAGAGATCACCGGGGAGCTGTTTTTT.

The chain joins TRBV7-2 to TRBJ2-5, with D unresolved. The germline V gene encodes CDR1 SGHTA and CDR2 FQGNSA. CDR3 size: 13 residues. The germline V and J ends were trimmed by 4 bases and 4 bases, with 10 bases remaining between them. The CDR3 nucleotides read TGTGCCAGCAGCTCGCAAACGGGAGAGACCCAGTACTTC. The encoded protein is CASSSQTGETQYF.

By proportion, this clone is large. The CDR3 DNA follows: TGTGCCAGCAGCGCGGGACAGAACCAACCGGAAGCTTTCTTT. Its protein product is CASSAGQNQPEAFF. This chain uses TRBV9 with TRBJ1-1; the match to TRBD1 covers 7 bases. CDR1 and CDR2 (germline): SGDLS, YYNGEE. The V segment lost 3 bases and the J segment 8 bases; nucleotides outside the gene matches: 10. The CDR3 is 14 amino acids.

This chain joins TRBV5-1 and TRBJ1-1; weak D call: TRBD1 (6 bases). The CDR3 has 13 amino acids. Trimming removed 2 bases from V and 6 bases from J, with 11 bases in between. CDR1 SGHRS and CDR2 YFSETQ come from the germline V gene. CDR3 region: CASSFQGSAEAFF. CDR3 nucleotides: TGCGCCAGCAGCTTTCAGGGGAGCGCTGAAGCTTTCTTT.

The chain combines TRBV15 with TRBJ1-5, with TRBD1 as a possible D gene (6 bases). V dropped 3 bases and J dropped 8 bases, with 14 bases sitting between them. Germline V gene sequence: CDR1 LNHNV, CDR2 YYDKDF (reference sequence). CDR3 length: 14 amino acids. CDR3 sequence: CATSRDSDGEPQHF. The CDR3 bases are TGTGCCACCAGCAGGGACAGCGACGGGGAGCCCCAGCATTTT.

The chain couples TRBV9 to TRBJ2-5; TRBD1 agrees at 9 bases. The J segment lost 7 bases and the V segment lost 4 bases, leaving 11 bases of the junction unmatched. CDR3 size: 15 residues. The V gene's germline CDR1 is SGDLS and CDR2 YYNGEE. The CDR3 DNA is TGTGCCAGCAGCCCCTGGACAGGGGACGCGGGGACCCAGTACTTC. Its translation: CASSPWTGDAGTQYF.

CDR3 region: CASSYSREALTQYF. The CDR3 nucleotides are TGTGCCAGCAGTTACTCGAGAGAGGCCCTGACGCAGTATTTT. V is TRBV6-5 and J is TRBJ2-3, with D unresolved. Per the germline V gene, CDR1 is MNHEY and CDR2 is SVGAGI. The ends were cut back, 0 bases at V and 9 bases at J, with 13 bases in the middle. CDR3 size: 14 residues.

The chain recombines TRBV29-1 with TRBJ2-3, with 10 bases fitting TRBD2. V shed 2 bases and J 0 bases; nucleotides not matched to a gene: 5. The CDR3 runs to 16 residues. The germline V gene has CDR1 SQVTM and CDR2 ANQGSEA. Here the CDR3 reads CSVESGRDNSTDTQYF. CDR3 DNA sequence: TGCAGCGTTGAAAGCGGGAGGGATAACAGCACAGATACGCAGTATTTT.

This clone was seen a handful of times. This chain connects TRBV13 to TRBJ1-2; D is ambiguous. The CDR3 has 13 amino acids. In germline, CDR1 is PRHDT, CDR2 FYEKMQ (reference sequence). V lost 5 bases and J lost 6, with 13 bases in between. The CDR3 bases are TGTGCCAGCAGCCAGAGGGTTACCGATGGCTACACCTTC. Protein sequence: CASSQRVTDGYTF. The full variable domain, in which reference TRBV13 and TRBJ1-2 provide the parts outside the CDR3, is AAGVIQSPRHLIKEKRETATLKCYPIPRHDTVYWYQQGPGQDPQFLISFYEKMQSDKGSIPDRFSAQQFSDYHSELNMSSLELGDSALYFCASSQRVTDGYTFGSGTRLTVV.

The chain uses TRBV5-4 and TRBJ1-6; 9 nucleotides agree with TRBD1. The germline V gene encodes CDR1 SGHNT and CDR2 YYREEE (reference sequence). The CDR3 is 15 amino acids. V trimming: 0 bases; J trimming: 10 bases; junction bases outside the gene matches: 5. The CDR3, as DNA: TGTGCCAGCAGCTTGGGGGACAGGGCGTACTCACCCCTCCACTTT. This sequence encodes CASSLGDRAYSPLHF.

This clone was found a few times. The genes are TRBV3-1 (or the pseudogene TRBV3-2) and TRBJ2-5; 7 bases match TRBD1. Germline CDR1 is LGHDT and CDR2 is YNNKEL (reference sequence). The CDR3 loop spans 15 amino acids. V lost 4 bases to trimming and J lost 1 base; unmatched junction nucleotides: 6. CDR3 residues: CASSLRDSRQETQYF. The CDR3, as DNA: TGTGCCAGCAGCCTAAGGGACAGTCGCCAAGAGACCCAGTACTTC.